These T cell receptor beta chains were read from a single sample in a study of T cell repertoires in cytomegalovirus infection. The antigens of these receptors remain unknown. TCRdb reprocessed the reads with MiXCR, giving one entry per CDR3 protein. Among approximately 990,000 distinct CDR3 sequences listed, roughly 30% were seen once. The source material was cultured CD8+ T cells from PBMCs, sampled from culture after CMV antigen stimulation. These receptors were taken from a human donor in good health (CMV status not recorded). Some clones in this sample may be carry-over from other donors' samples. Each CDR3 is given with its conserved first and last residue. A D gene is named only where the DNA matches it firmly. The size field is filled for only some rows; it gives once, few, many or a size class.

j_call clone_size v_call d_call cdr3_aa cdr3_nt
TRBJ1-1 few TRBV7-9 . CASSFTGFAEAFF TGTGCCAGCAGCTTTACGGGGTTCGCTGAAGCTTTCTTT
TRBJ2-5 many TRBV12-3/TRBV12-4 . CASSFEGGREETQYF TGTGCCAGCAGTTTCGAGGGGGGGCGAGAAGAGACCCAGTACTTC
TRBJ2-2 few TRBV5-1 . CASSRLGTGELFF TGCGCCAGCAGCCGGCTGGGTACCGGGGAGCTGTTTTTT
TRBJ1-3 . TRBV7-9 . CASSDPRGNTIYF TGTGCCAGCAGCGACCCCCGCGGGAACACCATATATTTT
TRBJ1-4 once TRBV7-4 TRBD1 CASSPGTGGTKLFF TGTGCCAGCAGTCCCGGGACAGGCGGGACAAAACTGTTTTTT
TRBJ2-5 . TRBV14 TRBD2 CASSQIRERGEYQETQYF TGTGCCAGCAGCCAAATACGCGAGCGGGGCGAGTACCAAGAGACCCAGTACTTC
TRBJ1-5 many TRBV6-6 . CASRNPAGTQPQHF TGTGCCAGCAGAAACCCTGCGGGGACACAGCCCCAGCATTTT
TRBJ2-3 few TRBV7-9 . CASSLGELKDWITDTQYF TGTGCCAGCAGCTTAGGGGAATTGAAGGACTGGATCACAGATACGCAGTATTTT
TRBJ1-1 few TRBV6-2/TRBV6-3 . CASSLGRFMGNTEAFF TGTGCCAGCAGTCTGGGCCGCTTCATGGGGAACACTGAAGCTTTCTTT
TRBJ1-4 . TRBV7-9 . CASSHRPTNEKLFF TGTGCCAGCAGCCACAGGCCAACTAATGAAAAACTGTTTTTT
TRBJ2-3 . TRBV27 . CASSLTVNADTQYF TGTGCCAGCAGTTTAACGGTAAACGCAGATACGCAGTATTTT
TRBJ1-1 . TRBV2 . CASSGKTDYTEAFF TGTGCCAGCAGTGGGAAGACGGACTACACTGAAGCTTTCTTT
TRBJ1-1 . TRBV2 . CASSEPLANTEAFF TGTGCCAGCAGTGAACCCCTTGCGAACACTGAAGCTTTCTTT
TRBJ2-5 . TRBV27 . CASTKDGLQETQYF TGTGCCAGCACGAAAGACGGACTGCAAGAGACCCAGTACTTC
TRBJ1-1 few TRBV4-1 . CASGGDGQREAFF TGCGCCAGCGGAGGAGACGGACAGCGAGAAGCTTTCTTT
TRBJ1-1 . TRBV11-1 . CASSPGWVKLNTEAFF TGTGCCAGCAGCCCGGGGTGGGTGAAGCTGAACACTGAAGCTTTCTTT
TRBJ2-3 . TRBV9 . CASGVPRGGASSADTQYF TGTGCCAGCGGCGTCCCGCGAGGGGGGGCTTCGAGCGCAGATACGCAGTATTTT
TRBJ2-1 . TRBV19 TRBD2 CASSRVAGSYNEQFF TGTGCCAGTAGTAGGGTAGCGGGGTCCTACAATGAGCAGTTCTTC
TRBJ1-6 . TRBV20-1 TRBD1 CSARVLQGGSSPLHF TGCAGTGCTAGAGTACTACAGGGGGGAAGTTCACCCCTCCACTTT
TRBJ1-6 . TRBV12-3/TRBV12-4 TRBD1 CANSLRGPDRSPLSSYNSPLHF TGTGCCAACAGTTTACGGGGACCGGACAGGAGCCCTCTGAGCTCCTATAATTCACCCCTCCACTTT
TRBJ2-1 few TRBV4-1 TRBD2 CASSQESGGYEQFF TGCGCCAGCAGCCAAGAGAGCGGGGGGTATGAGCAGTTCTTC
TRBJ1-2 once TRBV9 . CASSVVPRVADGYTF TGTGCCAGCAGCGTAGTTCCTCGGGTGGCAGATGGCTACACCTTC
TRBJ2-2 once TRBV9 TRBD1 CASSEGTATGELFF TGTGCCAGCAGCGAGGGGACAGCCACCGGGGAGCTGTTTTTT
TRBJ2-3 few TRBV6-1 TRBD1 CASSEARGLPDTQYF TGTGCCAGCAGTGAGGCCAGGGGGTTGCCAGATACGCAGTATTTT
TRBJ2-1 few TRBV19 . CASTQGKEQFF TGTGCCAGTACCCAGGGGAAAGAGCAGTTCTTC
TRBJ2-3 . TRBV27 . CASSSGLPNTQYF TGTGCCAGCAGTTCGGGCCTACCAAATACGCAGTATTTT
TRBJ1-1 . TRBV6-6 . CASSYPTPGADTEAFF TGTGCCAGCAGTTACCCAACCCCAGGGGCAGACACTGAAGCTTTCTTT
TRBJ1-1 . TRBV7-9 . CASSLGLMIEAFF TGTGCCAGCAGCTTGGGACTTATGATAGAAGCTTTCTTT
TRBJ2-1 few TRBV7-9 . CASSFGGTPLNEQFF TGTGCCAGCAGCTTCGGCGGGACTCCCCTCAATGAGCAGTTCTTC
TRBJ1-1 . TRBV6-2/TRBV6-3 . CASSYLAVINTEAFF TGTGCCAGCAGTTACCTCGCGGTAATTAACACTGAAGCTTTCTTT
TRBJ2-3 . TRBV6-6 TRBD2 CASSYPLSRGDTDTQYF TGTGCCAGCAGTTACCCTCTCTCGCGGGGGGACACAGATACGCAGTATTTT
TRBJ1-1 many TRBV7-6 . CASSLEVVANTEAFF TGTGCCAGCAGCTTAGAAGTTGTAGCTAACACTGAAGCTTTCTTT
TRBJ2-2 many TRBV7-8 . CASSSRRGGTGELFF TGTGCCAGCAGCTCTCGCAGGGGGGGCACCGGGGAGCTGTTTTTT
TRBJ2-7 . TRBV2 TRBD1 CASYPGQAYEQYF TGTGCCAGCTACCCGGGACAGGCCTACGAGCAGTACTTC